A selection of T cell receptor beta chains follows, all from one sample in a study of patients and donors after allogeneic stem cell transplantation. TCRdb passed the RT-PCR reads through MiXCR, listing each CDR3 protein once. This sample has 200,000 to 250,000 distinct CDR3 sequences; approximately 14% occur once, and the top ten carry 9.5% to 13%. Material for sequencing was blood, either unsorted or a sorted T cell fraction (not recorded which). The receptors originated from a human donor who was either an allogeneic HSCT recipient or a stem cell or donor lymphocyte infusion donor (not recorded which). It is not recorded whose cells these are; they may come from a transplant donor. Each CDR3 is given with its conserved first and last residue. Each record gives: CDR3 length, V gene, clone size, J gene, D gene, CDR3 protein, CDR3 DNA. A D gene is named only where the DNA matches it firmly. Rows give clone size only sometimes, using once, few, many, or a class for an expanded clone.

12,TRBV7-9,-,TRBJ1-1,-,CASSFNREGAFF,TGTGCCAGCAGCTTCAACAGGGAGGGAGCTTTCTTT
18,TRBV5-1,few,TRBJ1-1,-,CASSLYGPPRSENTEAFF,TGCGCCAGCAGCTTGTATGGCCCCCCCAGGTCGGAGAACACTGAAGCTTTCTTT
13,TRBV29-1,-,TRBJ1-2,TRBD1,CSAGQGLNYGYTF,TGCAGCGCGGGACAGGGGCTTAACTATGGCTACACCTTC
15,TRBV6-5,-,TRBJ1-1,-,CANSYARRGDTEAFF,TGTGCCAACAGTTACGCTCGCCGGGGGGACACTGAAGCTTTCTTT
15,TRBV5-4,few,TRBJ1-2,TRBD1,CASSVDRDRRYGYTF,TGTGCCAGCAGCGTCGACCGGGACAGACGCTATGGCTACACCTTC
12,TRBV28,-,TRBJ1-1,TRBD1,CASSFGQAEAFF,TGTGCCAGCAGTTTCGGACAGGCTGAAGCTTTCTTT
14,TRBV7-2,few,TRBJ1-1,-,CASSLTSMNTEAFF,TGTGCCAGCAGCTTAACCTCCATGAACACTGAAGCTTTCTTT
16,TRBV7-3,few,TRBJ2-1,TRBD2,CATPPNPSGGNNEQFF,TGTGCCACCCCTCCTAATCCTAGCGGGGGTAATAATGAGCAGTTCTTC
14,TRBV19,-,TRBJ1-5,-,CASSGRLGNQPQHF,TGTGCCAGTAGTGGACGGTTAGGGAATCAGCCCCAGCATTTT
14,TRBV14,-,TRBJ2-1,-,CASSPGGLGGEQFF,TGTGCCAGCAGCCCCGGGGGTCTCGGGGGTGAGCAGTTCTTC
13,TRBV19,-,TRBJ1-1,-,CASTERLNTEAFF,TGTGCCAGTACCGAACGGTTGAACACTGAAGCTTTCTTT
15,TRBV6-5,-,TRBJ2-1,TRBD2,CASSYTSGRYNEQFF,TGTGCCAGCAGTTACACTAGCGGTCGATACAATGAGCAGTTCTTC
16,TRBV15,many,TRBJ2-7,-,CATSRVAGSRSYEQYF,TGTGCCACCAGCAGAGTCGCCGGGTCTCGCTCCTACGAGCAGTACTTC
13,TRBV5-1,many,TRBJ1-2,-,CASSSQGDHGYTF,TGCGCCAGCAGCTCACAGGGCGATCATGGCTACACCTTC
17,TRBV18,-,TRBJ2-5,-,CASSPPNGGRYQETQYF,TGTGCCAGCTCACCACCTAACGGCGGCCGGTACCAAGAGACCCAGTACTTC
15,TRBV11-3,few,TRBJ2-7,TRBD2,CASSLVGLAGYEQYF,TGTGCCAGCAGCTTAGTGGGACTAGCGGGATACGAGCAGTACTTC
16,TRBV10-3,many,TRBJ2-5,TRBD2,CAISTMTSGRQETQYF,TGTGCCATCAGCACAATGACTAGCGGGAGACAAGAGACCCAGTACTTC
15,TRBV18,many,TRBJ2-2,-,CASSPQATNTGELFF,TGTGCCAGCTCACCTCAAGCCACGAACACCGGGGAGCTGTTTTTT
13,TRBV20-1,many,TRBJ1-1,-,CSALSQGNTEAFF,TGCAGTGCTCTGAGCCAGGGGAACACTGAAGCTTTCTTT
12,TRBV12-3/TRBV12-4,-,TRBJ1-1,TRBD1,CASSRDSLEAFF,TGTGCCAGCAGTAGGGACAGTCTAGAAGCTTTCTTT
16,TRBV7-2,many,TRBJ2-5,TRBD2,CASSLSRGLAGETQYF,TGTGCCAGCAGCTTAAGTCGAGGACTAGCGGGGGAGACCCAGTACTTC
15,TRBV2,few,TRBJ2-3,-,CASSDLGQGTDTQYF,TGTGCCAGCAGTGATTTGGGGCAAGGCACAGATACGCAGTATTTT
15,TRBV5-5,-,TRBJ1-2,-,CASSLVAQGGDGYTF,TGTGCCAGCAGCTTGGTTGCACAGGGAGGTGATGGCTACACCTTC
13,TRBV20-1,many,TRBJ2-3,-,CSATGPSTDTQYF,TGCAGTGCTACTGGACCATCCACAGATACGCAGTATTTT
15,TRBV7-9,-,TRBJ2-1,-,CASSSSGWAYNEQFF,TGTGCCAGCAGCTCTTCGGGGTGGGCCTACAATGAGCAGTTCTTC
14,TRBV6-1,-,TRBJ1-2,-,CASSEEGRVYGYTF,TGTGCCAGCAGTGAAGAGGGACGGGTCTATGGCTACACCTTC
13,TRBV20-1,-,TRBJ2-7,-,CSADRQVDYEQYF,TGCAGTGCGGACAGACAGGTAGACTACGAGCAGTACTTC
16,TRBV5-1,few,TRBJ1-1,TRBD1,CASSTRLGQGNTEAFF,TGCGCCAGCAGCACCCGGCTCGGACAGGGAAACACTGAAGCTTTCTTT
12,TRBV30,-,TRBJ2-1,-,CAWSPLWDEQFF,TGTGCCTGGAGCCCCCTTTGGGATGAGCAGTTCTTC
15,TRBV12-3/TRBV12-4,many,TRBJ1-3,-,CASQSRGHSGNTIYF,TGTGCCAGCCAATCCAGGGGCCACTCTGGAAACACCATATATTTT
14,TRBV2,-,TRBJ1-1,TRBD1,CASRFKTGGTEAFF,TGTGCCAGCAGATTTAAGACAGGGGGCACTGAAGCTTTCTTT
14,TRBV29-1,few,TRBJ2-7,-,CSVVIGGIPYEQYF,TGCAGCGTTGTGATAGGCGGGATTCCCTACGAGCAGTACTTC